The clone carrying this T cell receptor (beta chain) was seen a few times. Its antigen is not identified. V lost 2 bases, J lost 4 bases, and 14 bases lay in between. Germline V gene sequence: CDR1 SGHTA, CDR2 FQGTGA. The CDR3 spans 16 residues. The primer mix had 60 Vbeta and 13 Jbeta primers. Authors' methods: Per a later analysis, the number of unique TCR beta chains was about 80 million, of which about 11 million were shared. TCRdb's table, derived via immunoSEQ multiplex PCR, lists solely in-frame clones and lacks some. That table supplies the V and J calls and clone size; D and trimming were determined from the DNA. The sample yields about 130,000 clones, roughly 78% seen once. These data are taken from a study of cytomegalovirus exposure and HLA in healthy donors. Findings and limits, study-wide: Donors were assumed by presence/absence analyses to have roughly uniform sequencing depth. Reported performance of the classifier showed diagnosis of cytomegalovirus status with high specificity and sensitivity. Analysis was carried out at a later point, and it linked a missense DCLRE1C variant to TCR beta V- and J-gene trimming.

The rearrangement uses TRBV7-3 and TRBJ2-2; perhaps TRBD2 as D (7 bases). This receptor was obtained from a man aged 30 to 45 in good health and CMV-seronegative. Sequenced: PBMCs. CDR3 sequence reads: CASSLSSGGPTGELFF. In DNA form, the CDR3 reads TGTGCCAGCAGCTTATCATCGGGGGGCCCCACCGGGGAGCTGTTTTTT. The whole variable domain, filled in from reference TRBV7-3 and TRBJ2-2, reads GAGVSQTPSNKVTEKGKYVELRCDPISGHTALYWYRQSLGQGPEFLIYFQGTGAADDSGLPNDRFFAVRPEGSVSTLKIQRTERGDSAVYLCASSLSSGGPTGELFFGEGSRLTVL.